This T cell receptor beta chain was profiled in a study of shared clonotypes between healthy human individuals. About the study: CD8 memory received one plate per donor, CD8 naive two, CD4 memory three and CD4 naive three.

Trimming removed 3 bases at V and 8 bases at J, with 21 bases between. CDR1 is SGHVS and CDR2 is FQNEAQ in the germline V gene. There are 16 residues in the CDR3. Libraries were prepared by immunoSEQ multiplex PCR; TCRdb keeps only in-frame clonotypes and omits some of them. The sample records over a million clones, roughly 96% being singletons. Study-wide findings and caveats: Even with large depth, rarefaction showed that sorted-subset sequencing was incomplete.

Into CD45RA+ naive and CD45RA-negative memory subsets, the CD4+ cells were split. A note on this clone: Its specificity is not known.

The receptor comes from a man aged 25-45 years in good health. This rearrangement joins TRBV7-8 to TRBJ2-3, with D possibly being TRBD1 (6 bases). Sequencing used naive CD4+ T cells sorted from blood. Regarding subset: CD45RA+ positively selected. The CDR3 bases are TGTGCCAGCAGCTTGCCGGCGCAGGGGAGCTTGGGTACGCAGTATTTT. It is translated as CASSLPAQGSLGTQYF.